This TCR beta chain comes out of a study of blood T cell repertoires in COVID-19. About the study: The study drew acute and convalescent COVID-19 samples from the United States, Italy and Spain.

As handled by the study authors: Amplification of reference gene primers provided the estimated nucleated cell counts. TCRdb's copy holds only in-frame clones and misses some; the assay was immunoSEQ multiplex PCR. Clone size and the V and J calls come from that table; the DNA yielded D and trimming. The top ten clones hold approximately 8.6% of a sample with around 250,000 clones, 70% to 90% of them seen once. The receptor was derived from a woman in her fifties or sixties with acute COVID-19. Material for sequencing was PBMCs or T cells enriched from blood (not recorded which).

CDR3 protein: CASQKLQGGGNTIYF. CDR3 coding DNA: TGTGCCAGCCAAAAACTACAGGGTGGCGGAAACACCATATATTTT. The chain links TRBV6-5 to TRBJ1-3, with D tentatively TRBD1 (6 bases). V was trimmed by 8 bases and J by 4 bases, leaving 18 bases between them. The V gene's germline CDR1 is MNHEY and CDR2 SVGAGI. CDR3 length: 15 residues.